These 11 T cell receptor beta chains were sequenced from one sample in a study of identical twins. TCRdb processed the 5' RACE reads anew with MiXCR; each CDR3 protein has one entry. The data contain about 210,000 distinct CDR3 sequences, roughly a tenth of them seen just once; the ten biggest clones take up 5.1%. Specimen: memory (CD45RO+) T cells sorted from blood. The receptors were gathered from a woman aged 18-29 years in good health.

This rearrangement joins TRBV5-1 to TRBJ2-5; D may match TRBD1 or TRBD2 (5 bases each). Germline loops: CDR1 SGHRS, CDR2 YFSETQ. CDR3 length: 15 amino acids. V gave up 3 bases and J gave up 2 bases, with 14 bases separating them. The CDR3 DNA reads as TGCGCCAGCAGCTCCGGGACCACCGTACAAGAGACCCAGTACTTC. It translates to CASSSGTTVQETQYF.

This clonotype has more than one count but fewer than ten. The chain employs TRBV5-6 and TRBJ1-3; D gene unclear. V was pared by 9 bases and J by 15 bases, with 19 bases between. CDR1 SGHDT and CDR2 YYEEEE come from the germline V gene. This CDR3 spans 11 amino acids. The CDR3 region has the DNA TGTGCCACGGGAAAGGGAGTGGACGGATATTTT. This sequence encodes CATGKGVDGYF.

There are a few counts of this clonotype. In nucleotides, the CDR3 is TGTGCCACCATGGCGGGAGGGCGTGGGCAGTTCTTC. This codes for CATMAGGRGQFF. The V gene is TRBV24-1, the J gene TRBJ2-1; TRBD2 agrees at 9 bases. Germline V CDR1 and CDR2: KGHDR, SFDVKD. The CDR3 is 12 amino acids. Trimming took 8 bases from V and 12 from J; bases not matched to a gene: 7.

This clonotype was picked up a small number of times. The chain joins TRBV10-3 to TRBJ1-3; D remains ambiguous. Germline V lookup: CDR1 ENHRY, CDR2 SYGVKD. Trimming shortened V by 3 bases and J by 0 bases, and 6 bases separated the two germline ends. The CDR3 length is 14 residues. The CDR3, as DNA: TGTGCCATCAGTGAACTGTTCTCTGGAAACACCATATATTTT. Protein sequence: CAISELFSGNTIYF.

The V gene is TRBV5-1, the J gene TRBJ2-5; 8 bases line up with TRBD1. CDR1 SGHRS and CDR2 YFSETQ come from the germline V gene. V was pared by 7 bases and J by 5 bases, with 13 bases of the junction left unmatched. The CDR3 contains 15 residues. The CDR3 spells CASRPGAGGGETQYF. The CDR3 nucleotides are TGCGCCAGCCGCCCCGGTGCAGGGGGCGGGGAGACCCAGTACTTC. The whole variable domain, remainder taken from reference TRBV5-1 and TRBJ2-5, is KAGVTQTPRYLIKTRGQQVTLSCSPISGHRSVSWYQQTPGQGLQFLFEYFSETQRNKGNFPGRFSGRQFSNSRSEMNVSTLELGDSALYLCASRPGAGGGETQYFGPGTRLLVL.

The chain joins TRBV20-1 to TRBJ1-1; D gene ambiguous. V gave up 0 bases and J gave up 8 bases, with 16 bases separating them. The CDR3 loop spans 14 amino acids. Germline V gene lookup returns CDR1 DFQATT and CDR2 SNEGSKA (reference sequence). The CDR3 here is CSARDMGSLSEAFF. The CDR3 DNA reads as TGCAGTGCTAGAGATATGGGGTCGCTTAGCGAAGCTTTCTTT.

This clonotype has only a few counts. The chain recombines TRBV9 with TRBJ2-3; 10 nucleotides agree with TRBD2. Trimming took 0 bases from V and 4 from J; bases not matched to a gene: 8. CDR1 and CDR2 (germline): SGDLS, YYNGEE. This CDR3 contains 17 residues. CDR3 in amino acids: CASSVGRASGSSDTQYF. The CDR3 region has the DNA TGTGCCAGCAGCGTAGGACGGGCTAGCGGGAGCTCAGATACGCAGTATTTT.

This clonotype was seen at least ten times. The chain is built from TRBV20-1 and TRBJ1-2; TRBD1 might be the D (5 bases). CDR1 is DFQATT, CDR2 SNEGSKA, per germline (reference sequence). The CDR3 is made up of 13 amino acids. Deletions cut 6 bases from V and 3 bases from J, with 14 bases between. The CDR3 is CSARQDTYYGYTF. In DNA form, the CDR3 reads TGCAGTGCCCGTCAGGACACTTACTATGGCTACACCTTC.

This chain connects TRBV3-1 to TRBJ2-5, with 8 bases lining up with TRBD1. Germline-derived CDR1 and CDR2 are LGHDT and YNNKEL (reference sequence). V gave up 2 bases and J gave up 4 bases; unmatched junction bases: 6. The CDR3 loop spans 15 amino acids. CDR3 nucleotides: TGTGCCAGCAGCCAAACCGGACAGGGAGGAGAGACCCAGTACTTC. Protein sequence: CASSQTGQGGETQYF.

This clonotype has a handful of counts. This chain uses TRBV3-1 with TRBJ2-1, with unresolved D. Germline-derived CDR1 and CDR2 are LGHDT and YNNKEL (reference sequence). The CDR3 covers 13 residues. Trimming shortened V by 1 base and J by 7 bases, and 8 bases separated the two germline ends. The CDR3 sequence: CASSQVYGNEQFF. The CDR3 DNA is TGTGCCAGCAGCCAAGTCTATGGTAATGAGCAGTTCTTC.

This clonotype was found a few times. V gene TRBV7-8 combines with J gene TRBJ2-5; D is unclear. Germline V lookup: CDR1 SGHVS, CDR2 FQNEAQ. This CDR3 comprises 14 residues. V was clipped by 5 bases and J by 4 bases, with 14 bases between them. CDR3 sequence: CASSPQALGETQYF. DNA for the CDR3: TGTGCCAGCAGCCCCCAGGCGTTAGGAGAGACCCAGTACTTC.